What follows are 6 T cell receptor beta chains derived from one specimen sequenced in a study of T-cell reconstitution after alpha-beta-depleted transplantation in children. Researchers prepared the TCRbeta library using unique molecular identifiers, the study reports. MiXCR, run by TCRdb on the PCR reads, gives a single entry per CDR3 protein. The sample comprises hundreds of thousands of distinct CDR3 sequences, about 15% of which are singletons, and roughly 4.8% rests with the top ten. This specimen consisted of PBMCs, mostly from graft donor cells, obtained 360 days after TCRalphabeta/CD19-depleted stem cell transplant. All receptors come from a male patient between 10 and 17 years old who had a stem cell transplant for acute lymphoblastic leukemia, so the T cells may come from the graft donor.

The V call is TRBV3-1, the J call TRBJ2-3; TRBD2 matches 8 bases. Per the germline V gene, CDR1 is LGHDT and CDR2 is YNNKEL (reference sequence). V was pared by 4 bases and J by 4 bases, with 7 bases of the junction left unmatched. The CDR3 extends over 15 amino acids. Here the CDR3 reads CASSPPGRAADTQYF. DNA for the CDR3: TGTGCCAGCAGCCCCCCCGGGAGGGCGGCAGATACGCAGTATTTT.

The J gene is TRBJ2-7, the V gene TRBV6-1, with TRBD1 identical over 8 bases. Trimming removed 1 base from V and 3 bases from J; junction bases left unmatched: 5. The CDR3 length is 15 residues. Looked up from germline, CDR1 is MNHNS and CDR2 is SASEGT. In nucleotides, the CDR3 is TGTGCCAGCAGTGAAGACCAGGGGGCGGGCTACGAGCAGTACTTC. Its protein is CASSEDQGAGYEQYF.

The CDR3 region has the DNA TGCGCCAGCAGCTTGGATCTTTCCCAACGCACCGGGCATGGCTACACCTTC. This gives the protein CASSLDLSQRTGHGYTF. This chain uses TRBV5-1 with TRBJ1-2; D unclear. The CDR3 runs 17 residues. From germline, CDR1 is SGHRS and CDR2 YFSETQ. Trimming removed 0 bases from V and 6 bases from J, with 21 bases in between.

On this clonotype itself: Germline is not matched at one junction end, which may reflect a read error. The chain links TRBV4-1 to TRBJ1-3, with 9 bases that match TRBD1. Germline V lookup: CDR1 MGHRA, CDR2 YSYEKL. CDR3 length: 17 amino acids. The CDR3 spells CASTQPRDRVARNTIYF. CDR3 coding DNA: TGCGCCAGCACCCAACCGCGGGACAGGGTGGCGCGAAACACCATATATTTT.

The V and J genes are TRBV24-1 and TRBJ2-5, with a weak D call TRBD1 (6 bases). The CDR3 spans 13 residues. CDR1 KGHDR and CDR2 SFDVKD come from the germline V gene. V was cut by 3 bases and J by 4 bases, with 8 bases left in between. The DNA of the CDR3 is TGTGCCACCAGTGATGTAGGGGGAGAGACCCAGTACTTC. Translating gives CATSDVGGETQYF.

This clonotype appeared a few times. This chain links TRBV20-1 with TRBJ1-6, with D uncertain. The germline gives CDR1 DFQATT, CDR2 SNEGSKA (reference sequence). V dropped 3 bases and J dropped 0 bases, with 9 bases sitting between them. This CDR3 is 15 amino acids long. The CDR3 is CSARRGGSYNSPLHF. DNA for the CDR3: TGCAGTGCTAGGCGCGGTGGCTCCTATAATTCACCCCTCCACTTT.